A selection of T cell receptor beta chains follows, all from one sample in a study of blood T cell repertoires in COVID-19. Produced via immunoSEQ multiplex PCR; TCRdb's table is partial and in-frame only. The data hold around 100,000 clones, with roughly 84% observed a single time. Sequenced material: peripheral blood. These receptors all stem from a human donor in a cohort sampled during active COVID-19. Each CDR3 is given with its conserved first and last residue. Each record gives: clone size, D gene, J gene, V gene, CDR3 protein, CDR3 DNA. A D gene is named only where the DNA matches it firmly. A row's size may be missing; if present it is once, few, many or a size class.

clone size: -
D gene: TRBD2
J gene: TRBJ2-5
V gene: TRBV28
CDR3 protein: CASSLRAGGETQYF
CDR3 DNA: TGTGCCAGCAGTTTACGCGCGGGAGGGGAGACCCAGTACTTC

clone size: once
D gene: -
J gene: TRBJ2-7
V gene: TRBV29-1
CDR3 protein: CSVESVDTYEQYF
CDR3 DNA: TGCAGCGTTGAAAGTGTGGACACGTACGAGCAGTACTTC

clone size: -
D gene: TRBD1
J gene: TRBJ2-1
V gene: TRBV5-1
CDR3 protein: CASSSDRGLNEQFF
CDR3 DNA: TGCGCCAGCAGCTCCGACAGGGGGCTGAATGAGCAGTTCTTC

clone size: -
D gene: -
J gene: TRBJ2-2
V gene: TRBV19
CDR3 protein: CASRGTQNTGELFF
CDR3 DNA: TGTGCCAGTAGGGGGACTCAAAACACCGGGGAGCTGTTTTTT

clone size: -
D gene: TRBD2
J gene: TRBJ2-1
V gene: TRBV3-1/TRBV3-2
CDR3 protein: CASSQALAGGPNEQFF
CDR3 DNA: TGTGCCAGCAGCCAAGCACTAGCGGGGGGGCCAAATGAGCAGTTCTTC

clone size: -
D gene: -
J gene: TRBJ2-2
V gene: TRBV11-2
CDR3 protein: CASSAGAGGTTGELFF
CDR3 DNA: TGTGCCAGCAGCGCGGGGGCTGGGGGGACAACCGGGGAGCTGTTTTTT

clone size: once
D gene: TRBD1
J gene: TRBJ2-3
V gene: TRBV5-4
CDR3 protein: CASSYGQGHTDTQYF
CDR3 DNA: TGTGCCAGCAGTTACGGACAGGGCCACACAGATACGCAGTATTTT

clone size: once
D gene: -
J gene: TRBJ2-5
V gene: TRBV18
CDR3 protein: CASSPTSFRETQYF
CDR3 DNA: TGTGCCAGCTCACCCACTAGTTTCCGCGAGACCCAGTACTTC

clone size: -
D gene: -
J gene: TRBJ2-2
V gene: TRBV14
CDR3 protein: CASSQVRNTGELFF
CDR3 DNA: TGTGCCAGCAGCCAAGTCCGGAACACCGGGGAGCTGTTTTTT

clone size: few
D gene: TRBD1
J gene: TRBJ2-1
V gene: TRBV5-6
CDR3 protein: CASSPGQITGNEQFF
CDR3 DNA: TGTGCCAGCAGCCCGGGACAGATAACGGGCAATGAGCAGTTCTTC

clone size: -
D gene: TRBD2
J gene: TRBJ2-3
V gene: TRBV6-5
CDR3 protein: CASSYLSGGADTQYF
CDR3 DNA: TGTGCCAGCAGTTACCTGAGCGGGGGGGCGGATACGCAGTATTTT

clone size: -
D gene: -
J gene: TRBJ2-5
V gene: TRBV20-1
CDR3 protein: CSLRGGETQYF
CDR3 DNA: TGCAGCCTTAGGGGGGGGGAGACCCAGTACTTC

clone size: -
D gene: TRBD1
J gene: TRBJ2-7
V gene: TRBV12-3/TRBV12-4
CDR3 protein: CASSYDRADEQYF
CDR3 DNA: TGTGCCAGCAGTTATGACAGGGCGGACGAGCAGTACTTC

clone size: -
D gene: TRBD2
J gene: TRBJ2-7
V gene: TRBV5-1
CDR3 protein: CASTEAGGTPYEQYF
CDR3 DNA: TGCGCCAGCACCGAAGCGGGGGGGACACCCTACGAGCAGTACTTC

clone size: once
D gene: TRBD2
J gene: TRBJ2-7
V gene: TRBV6-2/TRBV6-3
CDR3 protein: CASSYAVAGSSYEQYF
CDR3 DNA: TGTGCCAGCAGTTACGCAGTAGCGGGATCCTCCTACGAGCAGTACTTC

clone size: -
D gene: -
J gene: TRBJ2-5
V gene: TRBV5-8
CDR3 protein: CASSSGLYQETQYF
CDR3 DNA: TGTGCCAGCAGCTCCGGACTTTACCAAGAGACCCAGTACTTC